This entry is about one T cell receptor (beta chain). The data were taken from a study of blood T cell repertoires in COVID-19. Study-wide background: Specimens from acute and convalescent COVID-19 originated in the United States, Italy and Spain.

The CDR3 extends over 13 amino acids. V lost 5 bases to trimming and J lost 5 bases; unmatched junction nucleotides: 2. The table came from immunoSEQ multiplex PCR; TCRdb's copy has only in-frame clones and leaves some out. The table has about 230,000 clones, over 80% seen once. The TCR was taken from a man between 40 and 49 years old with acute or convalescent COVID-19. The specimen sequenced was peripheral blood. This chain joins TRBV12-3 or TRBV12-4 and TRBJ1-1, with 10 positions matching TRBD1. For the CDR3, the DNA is TGTGCCAGCAGTGGGGACAGGGGAACTGAAGCTTTCTTT. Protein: CASSGDRGTEAFF.